This TCR beta chain was found in a study of blood T cell repertoires in COVID-19 (dated by TCRdb to about 2020). For context, the study as a whole: Collaborator samples came from the United States, Italy and Spain and covered acute and convalescent phases of COVID-19. Samples were obtained from the ongoing ImmuneRACE study (first 160 participants) and from over a thousand subjects provided by 6 global collaborators. The material from the prospective study consisted of cDNA or gDNA derived from T cells, B-cell-depleted T cells, or PBMCs. The dataset comprised deeply sampled blood TCRbeta repertoires from subjects exposed to, actively infected with, or recovered from COVID-19. The repertoires were made available in a free public database intended to serve as a resource for research on the immune response to SARS-CoV-2. The sample metadata nearly always contained a de-identified subject ID, COVID-19 status, age in years and sex. Where available, HLA class I and class II types were taken from metadata supplied by the sample provider and were not determined by assay-based typing. General study outcomes and caveats: The amount of clinical and demographic metadata varied by source and participant and was provided uncurated.

The cysteine opens and the phenylalanine closes a CDR3 of 13 amino acids. Only CDR3 DNA remains: 39 bases, in frame from the first base. CDR1 SGHRS and CDR2 YFSETQ were looked up in the germline V gene. V and J are truncated by 4 bases and 5 bases respectively, leaving an intervening sequence of 7 bases. Each collaborating institution followed its own protocols to collect whole blood in K2EDTA tubes. For TCRbeta analysis, collaborator samples were shipped as frozen whole blood, as isolated PBMCs, or as DNA extracted from either sample type. TCRbeta CDR3 regions were amplified from genomic DNA using the immunoSEQ Assay, a bias-controlled multiplex PCR. Processing in the source paper ran as follows. The number of nucleated cells in each sample was estimated by amplification of reference gene primers within the assay. To quantify the absolute abundance of each unique TCRbeta CDR3 rearrangement, sequence reads were collapsed and filtered. For each sample, productive Simpson clonality was calculated by taking the square root of Simpson's diversity index across productive rearrangements. In TCRdb, the immuneACCESS table is reduced to in-frame sequences with V and J assigned. These tables do not hold every clone; where another copy was compared, an unresolved V gene accounts for under half, and the others remain unexplained. D and trimming come from the DNA, and the V and J calls and clone size come from that table. A total of 100,000 or so clones appear in this sample, around four fifths of them only once. Roughly 12% of the sample lies in the top ten.

Note on this clone: Its antigen has not been determined. The sample holds no much larger clone one base away, and base qualities are not on file.

The V and J genes are TRBV5-1 and TRBJ2-6; confidence is insufficient to name the D gene. This TCR was recovered from a man aged 50-60 years with active or convalescent COVID-19. The specimen was peripheral blood. The sequenced DNA is TGCGCCAGCAGCGTCGACAGGGCCAACGTCCTGACTTTC. Its amino acids are CASSVDRANVLTF.